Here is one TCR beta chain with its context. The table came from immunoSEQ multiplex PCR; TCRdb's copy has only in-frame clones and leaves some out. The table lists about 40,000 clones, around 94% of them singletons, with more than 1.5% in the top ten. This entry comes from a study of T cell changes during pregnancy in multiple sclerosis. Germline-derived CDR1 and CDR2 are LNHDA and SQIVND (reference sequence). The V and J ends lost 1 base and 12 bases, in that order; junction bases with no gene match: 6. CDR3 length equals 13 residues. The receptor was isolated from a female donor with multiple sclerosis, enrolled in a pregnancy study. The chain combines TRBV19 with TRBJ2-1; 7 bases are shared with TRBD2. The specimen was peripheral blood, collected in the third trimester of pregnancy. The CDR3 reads CASSIGGGKMQFF. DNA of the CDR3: TGTGCCAGTAGTATAGGGGGGGGTAAGATGCAGTTCTTC.